This T cell receptor (beta chain) is from a study of blood T cells in healthy people across ages. General observations from the study: Without sorted subsets, naive and antigen-experienced compartments could not be conclusively compared.

A sample-barcoded 5' primer and a J-beta primer mix were used in a second PCR of roughly 7 to 11 cycles. Each cDNA was tagged by a template-switch adaptor containing 12 random nucleotides. Each CDR3 protein is one row after TCRdb ran MiXCR on the 5' RACE reads. Of around 1,000,000 distinct CDR3 sequences in the sample, less than 45% are singletons; the top ten hold about an eighth. About this clonotype: The antigen is not known.

V lost 5 bases and J lost 1; bases outside the gene matches: 7. The germline CDR1 and CDR2 sequences are DFQATT and SNEGSKA (reference sequence). The CDR3 consists of 15 residues. Each donor gave 9.5 to 10 milliliters of peripheral blood. The V and J genes are TRBV20-1 and TRBJ2-4, with TRBD1 identical over 8 bases. What was sequenced was blood. The receptor comes from a man between 18 and 35 years old in good health. This chain's CDR3 is CSASQGAWAKNIQYF. DNA for the CDR3: TGCAGTGCTTCTCAGGGGGCGTGGGCCAAAAACATTCAGTACTTC.